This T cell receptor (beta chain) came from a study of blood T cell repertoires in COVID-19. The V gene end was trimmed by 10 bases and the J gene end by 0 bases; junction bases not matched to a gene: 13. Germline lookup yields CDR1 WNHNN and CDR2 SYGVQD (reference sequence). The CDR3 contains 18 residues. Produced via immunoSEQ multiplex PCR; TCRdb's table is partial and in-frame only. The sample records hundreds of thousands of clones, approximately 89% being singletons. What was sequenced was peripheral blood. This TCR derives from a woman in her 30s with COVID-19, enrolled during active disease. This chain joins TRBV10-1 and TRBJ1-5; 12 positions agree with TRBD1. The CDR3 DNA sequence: TGCGCCAACCCAATGGGGACAGGGGGCATTTCTAGCAATCAGCCCCAGCATTTT. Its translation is CANPMGTGGISSNQPQHF.